This TCR beta chain originates from a study of response to subunit inactivated influenza vaccine. This clonotype has a handful of counts. Each CDR3 protein is one row after TCRdb ran MiXCR on the RT-PCR reads. The repertoire consists of about 520,000 distinct CDR3 sequences, with about 25% occurring once and the leading ten covering around 2%. The source material was CD4+ T cells sorted from PBMCs, sampled 4 to 6 days after vaccination. The TCR sequence derives from a man in his fifties or sixties who received an inactivated influenza vaccine.

The CDR3 DNA reads as TGTGCCAGCTCACGGGATTTGGCACCCGGTGGCAACGAGCAGTACTTC. Its translation: CASSRDLAPGGNEQYF. This chain links TRBV18 with TRBJ2-7; D is undetermined. Trimming shortened V by 4 bases and J by 5 bases, and 21 bases separated the two germline ends. The CDR3 is 16 residues long. Per the germline V gene, CDR1 is KGHSH and CDR2 is LQKENI.